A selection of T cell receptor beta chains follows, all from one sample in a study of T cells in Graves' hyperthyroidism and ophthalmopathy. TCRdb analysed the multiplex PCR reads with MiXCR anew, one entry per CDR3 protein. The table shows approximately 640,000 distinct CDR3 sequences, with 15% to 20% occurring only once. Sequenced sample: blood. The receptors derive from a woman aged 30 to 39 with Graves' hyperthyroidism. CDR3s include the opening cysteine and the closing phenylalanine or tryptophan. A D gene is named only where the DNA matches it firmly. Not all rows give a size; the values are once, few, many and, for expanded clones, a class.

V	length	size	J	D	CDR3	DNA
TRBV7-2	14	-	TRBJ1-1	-	CASSLNGLHSEAFF	TGTGCCAGCAGCTTAAATGGGTTACACAGCGAAGCTTTCTTT
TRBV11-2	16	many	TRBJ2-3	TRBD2	CASSSLAGASTDTQYF	TGTGCCAGCAGCTCATTAGCGGGAGCTAGCACAGATACGCAGTATTTT
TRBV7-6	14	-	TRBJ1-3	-	CASSPMGTGNTIYF	TGTGCCAGCAGCCCCATGGGAACTGGAAACACCATATATTTT
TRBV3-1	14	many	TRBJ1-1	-	CASSHRQVSTEAFF	TGTGCCAGCAGCCACCGACAGGTCAGCACTGAAGCTTTCTTT
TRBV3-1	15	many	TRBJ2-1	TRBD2	CASSQTSGRKNEQFF	TGTGCCAGCAGCCAAACTAGCGGGAGAAAGAATGAGCAGTTCTTC
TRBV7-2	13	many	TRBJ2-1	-	CASSSLEVNEQFF	TGTGCCAGCAGCTCCCTTGAGGTCAATGAGCAGTTCTTC
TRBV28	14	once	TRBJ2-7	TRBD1	CASSLSGQAYEQYF	TGTGCCAGCAGTCTCTCGGGACAGGCCTACGAGCAGTACTTC
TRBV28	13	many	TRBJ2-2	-	CASVPRATGELFF	TGTGCCAGCGTTCCCAGGGCCACCGGGGAGCTGTTTTTT
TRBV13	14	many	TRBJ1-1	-	CASSQGRGNTEAFF	TGTGCCAGCAGCCAGGGAAGGGGGAACACTGAAGCTTTCTTT
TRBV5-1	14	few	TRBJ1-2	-	CASSRDSPSNGYTF	TGCGCCAGCAGCCGAGACAGTCCTTCGAATGGCTACACCTTC
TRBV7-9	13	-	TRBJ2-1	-	CASSPGFMVEQFF	TGTGCCAGCAGCCCGGGGTTTATGGTTGAGCAGTTCTTC
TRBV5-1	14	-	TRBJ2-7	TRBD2	CASSFGLAVDEQYF	TGCGCCAGCAGCTTCGGACTAGCGGTTGACGAGCAGTACTTC
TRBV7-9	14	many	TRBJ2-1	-	CASSFGPSNNEQFF	TGTGCCAGCAGCTTCGGGCCTAGCAACAATGAGCAGTTCTTC
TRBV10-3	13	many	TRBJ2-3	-	CAISERYGDTQYF	TGTGCCATCAGTGAGCGGTATGGGGATACGCAGTATTTT
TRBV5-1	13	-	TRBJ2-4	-	CASRHTDTNIQYF	TGCGCCAGCAGACATACAGACACGAACATTCAGTACTTC
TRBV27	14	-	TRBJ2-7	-	CASSLSGKVYEQYF	TGTGCCAGCAGTTTATCAGGGAAAGTCTACGAGCAGTACTTC
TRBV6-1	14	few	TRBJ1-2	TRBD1	CASRIQGTNYGYTF	TGTGCCAGCAGAATACAGGGGACTAACTATGGCTACACCTTC
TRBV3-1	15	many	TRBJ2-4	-	CASSLGTAGKNIQYF	TGTGCCAGCAGCCTTGGGACCGCGGGCAAAAACATTCAGTACTTC
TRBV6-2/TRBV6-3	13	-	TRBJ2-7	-	CASSQDHGYEQYF	TGTGCCAGCAGCCAGGACCATGGCTACGAGCAGTACTTC